This T cell receptor beta chain originates from a study of T-cell memory formation after mild COVID-19. General study results and limits: Contracting CD4+ clones were located mainly in CM and EM, and CD8+ clones in EMRA.

From the 5' RACE reads, TCRdb called clonotypes with MiXCR, one entry per CDR3 protein. Of a few hundred thousand distinct CDR3 sequences listed, roughly 19% are singletons. About this clonotype: No antigen is known for it.

Trimming removed 0 bases from V and 4 bases from J, with 8 bases in between. Germline assignment: CDR1 SGHRS and CDR2 YFSETQ. CDR3 length: 14 amino acids. V usage is TRBV5-1 and J usage is TRBJ2-1; D is ambiguous. The sequence derives from a man aged 18 to 29 who had mild COVID-19 (a few samples of this study predate the infection). Cell type and time point are not known. Sample: PBMCs or a T cell subset sorted from them (not recorded which). The CDR3 loop reads CASSLAAFYNEQFF. CDR3 DNA sequence: TGCGCCAGCAGCTTGGCCGCGTTTTACAATGAGCAGTTCTTC.